These 20 T cell receptor beta chains were sequenced from one sample in a study of blood T cells in healthy people across ages (dated by TCRdb to between 2015 and 2017). Receptors were amplified or captured by 5' RACE. TCRdb shows the sequencer as Illumina HiSeq 2500. A second roughly 6 to 11 cycle PCR used a sample-barcoded 5' primer and a J-beta primer mix. TCRdb ran its own pipeline on the public reads, namely fastp trimming at Q25 and MiXCR clone calling, and kept in-frame beta chains. Under each unique CDR3 protein, matching rows form one entry showing the most common genes and DNA. The sample yields about 970,000 distinct CDR3 sequences; roughly 47% were counted once. Around 21% of the sample is in the top ten clones. The sample consisted of blood. Every receptor here comes from a woman aged 55-69 years in good health.

CDR3 nucleotide sequence: TGTGCCAGCAGCCCGGGACGGAGTGAAGCTTTCTTT. This codes for CASSPGRSEAFF. The chain links TRBV3-1 to TRBJ1-1; D perhaps matches TRBD1 (5 bases). V lost 4 bases and J lost 7, with 10 bases in between. This CDR3 has 12 amino acids. CDR1 and CDR2 (germline): LGHDT, YNNKEL (reference sequence). Full variable domain (remainder filled in from reference TRBV3-1 and TRBJ1-1): DTAVSQTPKYLVTQMGNDKSIKCEQNLGHDTMYWYKQDSKKFLKIMFSYNNKELIINETVPNRFSPKSPDKAHLNLHINSLELGDSAVYFCASSPGRSEAFFGQGTRLTVV.

The chain uses TRBV20-1 and TRBJ2-1, with D possibly called TRBD1 or TRBD2 (5 bases each). Trimming shortened V by 8 bases and J by 5 bases, and 19 bases separated the two germline ends. Germline V gives CDR1 DFQATT, CDR2 SNEGSKA (reference sequence). This CDR3 is 14 amino acids long. Written as DNA, the CDR3 is TGCAGTTGGGACCCGACTATCAGCCACAATGAGCAGTTCTTC. Translating gives CSWDPTISHNEQFF.

The chain has TRBV7-2 and TRBJ2-3, with 8 positions matching TRBD2. From germline, CDR1 is SGHTA and CDR2 FQGNSA. After removal of 1 base from V and 5 bases from J, the junction contained 5 bases not matched to a gene. The CDR3 is 15 amino acids. Written as DNA, the CDR3 is TGTGCCAGCAGCTTAGACGGGAGGGCCTTAGATACGCAGTATTTT. Translated, it gives CASSLDGRALDTQYF. Supplemented by reference TRBV7-2 and TRBJ2-3, the full variable domain reads GAGVSQSPSNKVTEKGKDVELRCDPISGHTALYWYRQSLGQGLEFLIYFQGNSAPDKSGLPSDRFSAERTGGSVSTLTIQRTQQEDSAVYLCASSLDGRALDTQYFGPGTRLTVL.

The rearrangement links TRBV6-1 to TRBJ1-1, with 7 bases aligning to TRBD1. CDR1 and CDR2 (germline): MNHNS, SASEGT. V lost 3 bases, J lost 5 bases, and 15 bases stayed unmatched. The CDR3 runs 17 residues. For the CDR3, the DNA is TGTGCCAGCAGTGACGGAGCAGGGGGGGGGGTAGCAACTGAAGCTTTCTTT. Residues: CASSDGAGGGVATEAFF.

This clonotype was observed a few times. The genes are TRBV2 and TRBJ1-6; TRBD1 is a possible D gene (6 bases). V lost 7 bases and J lost 9, with 13 bases in between. CDR3 length: 13 amino acids. Germline CDR1 is SNHLY and CDR2 is FYNNEI. CDR3 in DNA: TGTGCCAGCACGGGGGCCGTATCTTCACCCCTCCACTTT. It yields the protein CASTGAVSSPLHF.

This chain uses TRBV5-1 with TRBJ2-7; D not certain. Trimming removed 2 bases from V and 0 bases from J, with 15 bases in between. The germline CDR1 and CDR2 sequences are SGHRS and YFSETQ. CDR3 length equals 16 residues. CDR3 bases: TGCGCCAGCAGCTTATCGTCCCCAAAGAGCTCCTACGAGCAGTACTTC. The encoded protein is CASSLSSPKSSYEQYF.

This clonotype was seen just once. The rearrangement links TRBV7-4 to TRBJ2-3; 9 positions match TRBD2. The CDR3 is made up of 16 amino acids. Germline CDR1 and CDR2: SGHVT and SQSDAQ. Trimming at V came to 1 base and at J to 2 bases, leaving 4 bases not matched to a gene. The CDR3 loop is CASSLESGRLTDTQYF. CDR3 DNA sequence: TGTGCCAGCAGCTTAGAAAGCGGGAGGCTCACAGATACGCAGTATTTT.

The table lists this clonotype with a count of one. This may arise from a read error, as a much more abundant clone is one base away. The chain employs TRBV6-1 and TRBJ2-3, with TRBD2 matching over 7 bases. Unmatched junction bases numbered 10, after V lost 6 bases and J lost 4 bases. The V gene's germline CDR1 is MNHNS and CDR2 SASEGT. The CDR3 has 15 amino acids. Here the CDR3 DNA reads TGTGCCAGCAGCACGACTAGCTCGGACTCAGATACGCAGTATTTT. It specifies CASSTTSSDSDTQYF.

The V call is TRBV27, the J call TRBJ2-7; 7 bases map to TRBD1. Per the germline V gene, CDR1 is MNHEY and CDR2 is SMNVEV (reference sequence). The V gene end was trimmed by 5 bases and the J gene end by 3 bases; junction bases not matched to a gene: 10. The CDR3 length is 15 residues. This CDR3 reads CASSVTRTGYYEQYF. CDR3 DNA sequence: TGTGCCAGCAGTGTGACCAGGACAGGCTACTACGAGCAGTACTTC.

This clonotype was seen a few times. The chain recombines TRBV7-9 with TRBJ2-1; 10 bases are a match to TRBD1. The length of the CDR3 is 14 residues. V shed 5 bases and J 7 bases; nucleotides not matched to a gene: 5. Per the germline V gene, CDR1 is SEHNR and CDR2 is FQNEAQ (reference sequence). The DNA for the CDR3 is TGTGCCAGCAGCCTGGACAGGGGGAAGAATGAGCAGTTCTTC. Protein product: CASSLDRGKNEQFF.

This CDR3 is CASRGSTVYEQYF. CDR3 DNA sequence: TGTGCCAGCAGGGGCTCAACGGTCTACGAGCAGTACTTC. The genes are TRBV25-1 and TRBJ2-7; D ambiguous. The V gene's germline CDR1 is MGHDK and CDR2 SYGVNS. The CDR3 covers 13 residues. V lost 6 bases and J lost 3, with 12 bases in between.

The genes are TRBV5-4 and TRBJ2-5; no clear D gene. With 4 bases removed from V and 1 base from J, the gap between germline ends came to 14 bases. Germline values: CDR1 SGHNT, CDR2 YYREEE (reference sequence). The CDR3 spans 15 residues. This CDR3 reads CASSRAWRSQETQYF. The CDR3 nucleotides are TGTGCCAGCAGCCGGGCATGGCGGAGCCAAGAGACCCAGTACTTC.

The chain couples TRBV28 to TRBJ2-7; 9 bases agree with TRBD2. Germline values: CDR1 MDHEN, CDR2 SYDVKM. CDR3 size: 12 residues. Trimming cost V 3 bases and J 12 bases; bases outside gene matches: 6. The CDR3 DNA follows: TGTGCCAGCAGTTTGATTAGCGGGAGACGGTACTTC. Amino acid sequence: CASSLISGRRYF.

This clonotype came up a few times. This rearrangement joins TRBV2 to TRBJ2-2, with D possibly being TRBD1 or TRBD2 (5 bases each). Germline loops: CDR1 SNHLY, CDR2 FYNNEI. CDR3 length: 15 amino acids. V lost 8 bases and J 6 bases, leaving 19 bases between the germline ends. CDR3 coding DNA: TGTGCCAGCGGCCCGGGGCAGGCTTTTGCCGGGGAGCTGTTTTTT. It specifies CASGPGQAFAGELFF.

This chain uses TRBV20-1 with TRBJ2-3; D unclear. Germline CDR1 DFQATT, CDR2 SNEGSKA (reference sequence). The CDR3 has 16 amino acids. V lost 2 bases and J lost 1, with 16 bases in between. CDR3 DNA: TGCAGTGCTAGACCCGGGTCCATCATCCGCACAGATACGCAGTATTTT. This sequence encodes CSARPGSIIRTDTQYF.

This clonotype came up a few times. This chain joins TRBV30 and TRBJ2-3, with unresolved D. The CDR3 loop spans 13 amino acids. The ends were cut back, 4 bases at V and 2 bases at J, with 10 bases in the middle. Germline V gene sequence: CDR1 GTSNPN, CDR2 SVGIG (reference sequence). The CDR3 loop is CAWTLVFTDTQYF. The DNA for the CDR3 is TGTGCCTGGACCTTGGTTTTCACAGATACGCAGTATTTT.

This clonotype was found many times. The chain is built from TRBV29-1 and TRBJ2-5, with TRBD1 matching over 9 bases. This CDR3 is 13 amino acids long. Losses at the gene ends were 4 bases for V and 11 bases for J; bases not matched to a gene: 11. Germline assignment: CDR1 SQVTM and CDR2 ANQGSEA. CDR3 loop: CSVVSRTGEGQYF. The CDR3 region has the DNA TGCAGCGTTGTATCCCGGACAGGGGAGGGGCAGTACTTC. The full variable domain, in which reference TRBV29-1 and TRBJ2-5 provide the parts outside the CDR3, is SAVISQKPSRDICQRGTSLTIQCQVDSQVTMMFWYRQQPGQSLTLIATANQGSEATYESGFVIDKFPISRPNLTFSTLTVSNMSPEDSSIYLCSVVSRTGEGQYFGPGTRLLVL.

This clonotype was recorded a few times. The rearrangement links TRBV7-2 to TRBJ2-6; tentative D call: TRBD2 (6 bases). V lost 2 bases, J lost 1 base, and 18 bases lay in between. Germline CDR1 SGHTA, CDR2 FQGNSA. This CDR3 has 19 amino acids. The CDR3 protein is CASSLTTGVLPSGANVLTF. The CDR3, as DNA: TGTGCCAGCAGCTTAACGACGGGGGTCCTACCTTCTGGGGCCAACGTCCTGACTTTC.

This chain connects TRBV7-9 to TRBJ1-2, with D possibly TRBD1 on 6 matching bases. Trimming removed 6 bases at V and 5 bases at J, with 13 bases between. Germline-derived CDR1 and CDR2 are SEHNR and FQNEAQ (reference sequence). There are 13 residues in the CDR3. The CDR3 DNA is TGTGCCAGCAGTATACCGGGACATTATGGCTACACCTTC. Translation gives CASSIPGHYGYTF.

A few counts support this clonotype. The chain uses TRBV25-1 and TRBJ2-7; no clear D gene. Germline V gives CDR1 MGHDK, CDR2 SYGVNS. Trimming pared 4 bases from V and 0 bases from J, leaving 16 bases between. CDR3 size: 16 residues. CDR3 DNA: TGTGCCAGCAGTGGATTACCCACCATCGGCTCCTACGAGCAGTACTTC. Translation: CASSGLPTIGSYEQYF.